A single sample is the source of the 3 T cell receptor beta chains below, sequenced in a study of OX40 agonist ivuxolimab in advanced cancers. Some clones are missing from TCRdb's copy, which holds only in-frame ones; the method was immunoSEQ multiplex PCR. The table lists 70,000 to 90,000 clones, approximately 90% of them singletons. The material was CD4+ or CD8+ T cells sorted from blood, obtained in a trial of the OX40 agonist ivuxolimab. The source is an adult with an advanced solid tumor such as melanoma, head and neck, liver or kidney cancer.

This clone was seen more than once but under ten times. V gene TRBV6-6 combines with J gene TRBJ2-1; the D gene is possibly TRBD2 (6 bases). V gave up 6 bases and J gave up 10 bases, with 19 bases separating them. Germline V gene data show CDR1 as MNHNY and CDR2 as SVGAGI (reference sequence). The CDR3 spans 14 residues. The CDR3 region has the DNA TGTGCCAGCAGCGCGACTAGTTCCCCCCGGGAGCAGTTCTTC. Protein sequence: CASSATSSPREQFF.

Here the CDR3 DNA reads TGTGCCAGCAGCTCTAGCCGGTCTAATGAAAAACTGTTTTTT. This codes for CASSSSRSNEKLFF. The chain combines TRBV7-2 with TRBJ1-4, with D unresolved. V was clipped by 4 bases and J by 3 bases, with 9 bases between them. The germline CDR1 and CDR2 sequences are SGHTA and FQGNSA. This CDR3 has 14 amino acids.

V gene TRBV4-3 combines with J gene TRBJ2-7; D tentatively fits TRBD1 or TRBD2 (5 bases each). Trimming shortened V by 0 bases and J by 2 bases, and 11 bases separated the two germline ends. The germline V gene encodes CDR1 LGHNA and CDR2 YSLEER. There are 15 residues in the CDR3. The CDR3 sequence is CASSQDRRDAYEQYF. In DNA form, the CDR3 reads TGCGCCAGCAGCCAAGATCGACGGGACGCCTACGAGCAGTACTTC.